These 15 T cell receptor beta chains share one sample of origin, sequenced in a study of chemoradiotherapy in HPV16-positive cancers. Assay: immunoSEQ multiplex PCR; the TCRdb copy retains only in-frame clones and omits some. The sample yields 20,000 or so clones, 86% seen once. The source was blood, collected from a patient who underwent chemoradiotherapy. The receptor source for this set is a human donor with HPV-associated anogenital cancer.

There are a few counts of this clone. The genes are TRBV27 and TRBJ1-2; D is ambiguous. The CDR3 contains 13 residues. CDR1 MNHEY and CDR2 SMNVEV come from the germline V gene (reference sequence). V lost 3 bases, J lost 8 bases, and 13 bases lay in between. The CDR3 coding sequence is TGTGCCAGCAGTTTGTCGCCGTGGCAGGGCTACACCTTC. It yields the protein CASSLSPWQGYTF.

The gene calls are TRBV5-4 and TRBJ2-7, with 13 bases lining up with TRBD2. From germline, CDR1 is SGHNT and CDR2 YYREEE (reference sequence). Losses at the gene ends were 4 bases for V and 6 bases for J; bases not matched to a gene: 7. This CDR3 region has 15 residues. This CDR3 is CASSSGLAGVVEQYF. In DNA, the CDR3 is TGTGCCAGCAGCAGTGGACTAGCGGGAGTCGTCGAGCAGTACTTC.

The chain combines TRBV12-5 with TRBJ2-1, with D hard to call. Germline V gene lookup returns CDR1 LGHNT and CDR2 FRNRAP. V shed 2 bases and J shed 9 bases, with 14 bases lying between them. CDR3 length: 14 amino acids. CDR3 amino acids: CASGLWPTESEQFF. Here the CDR3 DNA reads TGTGCTAGTGGTTTGTGGCCAACGGAATCTGAGCAGTTCTTC.

This chain links TRBV28 with TRBJ2-5; 10 bases align to TRBD2. Germline V gene lookup returns CDR1 MDHEN and CDR2 SYDVKM. The V gene end was trimmed by 7 bases and the J gene end by 5 bases; junction bases not matched to a gene: 7. The CDR3 spans 14 residues. Here the CDR3 reads CASTSGGAIETQYF. The CDR3 DNA follows: TGTGCCAGCACGAGCGGGGGGGCGATCGAGACCCAGTACTTC.

Written as DNA, the CDR3 is TGTGCCAGCAGTTTCACGGGGAACACTGAAGCTTTCTTT. It yields the protein CASSFTGNTEAFF. The chain has TRBV2 and TRBJ1-1, with no clear D. Germline V gene lookup returns CDR1 SNHLY and CDR2 FYNNEI. The ends were cut back, 5 bases at V and 1 base at J, with 8 bases in the middle. This CDR3 region has 13 residues.

The V gene is TRBV18, the J gene TRBJ1-1; D remains unclear. The CDR3 has 13 residues. Trimming stripped 6 bases from V and 0 bases from J, with 8 bases between. Germline loops: CDR1 KGHSH, CDR2 LQKENI. The CDR3, as DNA: TGTGCCAGCTCCCGTCAAGTGAACACTGAAGCTTTCTTT. Protein product: CASSRQVNTEAFF.

The V gene is TRBV5-1, the J gene TRBJ1-1; possible D gene TRBD1, 5 bases. This CDR3 has 15 amino acids. The germline V gene has CDR1 SGHRS and CDR2 YFSETQ. V lost 4 bases and J lost 4, with 17 bases in between. CDR3 protein: CASSLEVGLATEAFF. The CDR3, as DNA: TGCGCCAGCAGCCTGGAGGTGGGGCTGGCCACTGAAGCTTTCTTT.

This chain uses TRBV6-1 with TRBJ1-6; D is ambiguous. Germline loops: CDR1 MNHNS, CDR2 SASEGT. Trimming cost V 0 bases and J 9 bases, with 9 bases left between them. The CDR3 consists of 14 residues. CDR3 sequence reads: CASSEAVVGSPLHF. The CDR3 coding sequence is TGTGCCAGCAGTGAAGCAGTTGTAGGTTCACCCCTCCACTTT.

The chain is built from TRBV7-6 and TRBJ2-2; no clear D gene. The germline gives CDR1 SGHVS, CDR2 FNYEAQ. This CDR3 is 15 amino acids long. With 1 base removed from V and 1 base from J, the gap between germline ends came to 7 bases. The CDR3 DNA sequence: TGTGCCAGCAGCTTAGTCAGGTTGAACACCGGGGAGCTGTTTTTT. This translates into CASSLVRLNTGELFF.

The rearrangement uses TRBV9 and TRBJ1-3; the D is unclear. V lost 0 bases and J lost 2, with 6 bases in between. Per germline, CDR1 SGDLS and CDR2 YYNGEE. CDR3 length equals 14 residues. This chain's CDR3 is CASSVARTGNTIYF. The CDR3 DNA follows: TGTGCCAGCAGCGTAGCTAGAACTGGAAACACCATATATTTT. The full variable domain, with the rest looked up from reference TRBV9 and TRBJ1-3, is DSGVTQTPKHLITATGQRVTLRCSPRSGDLSVYWYQQSLDQGLQFLIQYYNGEERAKGNILERFSAQQFPDLHSELNLSSLELGDSALYFCASSVARTGNTIYFGEGSWLTVV.

The V gene is TRBV27, the J gene TRBJ2-3; D not certain. V shed 7 bases and J shed 5 bases, with 10 bases lying between them. The V gene's germline CDR1 is MNHEY and CDR2 SMNVEV (reference sequence). The length of the CDR3 is 12 residues. In DNA, the CDR3 is TGTGCCAGCACCCCCCGGAGAGATACGCAGTATTTT. It yields the protein CASTPRRDTQYF.

This clone was seen a single time. The chain links TRBV4-3 to TRBJ1-5; 8 nucleotides line up with TRBD1. Trimming removed 3 bases from V and 4 bases from J; junction bases left unmatched: 2. The length of the CDR3 is 14 residues. Germline V gives CDR1 LGHNA, CDR2 YSLEER. In DNA, the CDR3 is TGCGCCAGCAGCCAGGACAGGGCGAATCAGCCCCAGCATTTT. Amino acids: CASSQDRANQPQHF.

This clone has a handful of counts. The genes are TRBV7-2 and TRBJ1-1; no reliable D call. Trimming removed 5 bases at V and 4 bases at J, with 8 bases between. Germline V CDR1 and CDR2: SGHTA, FQGNSA. This CDR3 contains 12 residues. The CDR3 reads CASSPSGTEAFF. The CDR3 nucleotides are TGTGCCAGCAGCCCTTCCGGCACTGAAGCTTTCTTT.

The V gene is TRBV7-2, the J gene TRBJ2-5; 9 bases agree with TRBD1. V was clipped by 1 base and J by 5 bases; unmatched bases: 5. Germline assignment: CDR1 SGHTA and CDR2 FQGNSA. This CDR3 is built from 15 residues. The CDR3 here is CASSLGQGEGETQYF. In nucleotides, the CDR3 is TGTGCCAGCAGCTTAGGACAGGGGGAGGGGGAGACCCAGTACTTC.

This chain joins TRBV29-1 and TRBJ1-3; tentatively, D is TRBD1 (5 bases). Trimming shortened V by 2 bases and J by 3 bases, and 8 bases separated the two germline ends. CDR1 SQVTM and CDR2 ANQGSEA come from the germline V gene. The CDR3 sequence is 13 residues long. CDR3 protein: CSVEKTVGNTIYF. As DNA, the CDR3 is TGCAGCGTTGAAAAGACAGTTGGAAACACCATATATTTT.